The rows below give T cell receptor beta chains drawn from one sample of a study of CD8 T cells in ankylosing spondylitis. A single record per CDR3 protein comes from TCRdb applying MiXCR to the 5' RACE reads. The table lists 85,000 to 100,000 distinct CDR3 sequences, around 9.4% of them singletons. Sequenced input: blood, either unsorted or a sorted T cell fraction (not recorded which). Receptors were obtained from a male donor with ankylosing spondylitis or in good health (not recorded which). CDR3s include the opening cysteine and the closing phenylalanine or tryptophan. The D gene is left open where the match is weak. Part of the rows lack a size; the others show once, few, many or a class for expanded clones.

abundance,v_gene,d_gene,j_gene,CDR3nt,CDR3aa
many,TRBV2,.,TRBJ1-1,TGTGCCAGCAATGGGGTCATGAACACTGAAGCTTTCTTT,CASNGVMNTEAFF
.,TRBV4-2,.,TRBJ1-1,TGTGCCAGCAGCCAAGAAACTTCGCCGGCAGCGGTCACTGAAGCTTTCTTT,CASSQETSPAAVTEAFF
few,TRBV12-3/TRBV12-4,.,TRBJ1-1,TGTGCCAGCAGTTTCGGACATTCGGGGACTGAAGCTTTCTTT,CASSFGHSGTEAFF
many,TRBV5-1,.,TRBJ2-2,TGCGCCAGCAGCTTGTCCCCGGCCGGTACCGGGGAGCTGTTTTTT,CASSLSPAGTGELFF
many,TRBV5-6,.,TRBJ1-2,TGTGCCAGCAGTCGTCAGGGCAGCTATGGCTACACCTTC,CASSRQGSYGYTF
many,TRBV6-6,.,TRBJ2-7,TGTGCCAGCAGTTACGAGAGGGGCTACGAGCAGTACTTC,CASSYERGYEQYF
many,TRBV5-1,TRBD1,TRBJ2-1,TGCGCCAGCAGCTTGGATCCAGGGGGCTCCTACAATGAGCAGTTCTTC,CASSLDPGGSYNEQFF
many,TRBV29-1,TRBD1,TRBJ2-1,TGCAGCGTCGACTCGGACAGGGGCTCCTACAATGAGCAGTTCTTC,CSVDSDRGSYNEQFF
many,TRBV6-5,.,TRBJ2-5,TGTGCCAGCAGTTACGGGACCAGACTTCAAGAGACCCAGTACTTC,CASSYGTRLQETQYF
many,TRBV6-5,TRBD1,TRBJ2-7,TGTGCCAGCAGTTACCCGACAGGGGAGAGCTCCTACGAGCAGTACTTC,CASSYPTGESSYEQYF
many,TRBV12-3/TRBV12-4,TRBD2,TRBJ2-3,TGTGCCAGCAGCACCGGGACTAGAGCAGATACGCAGTATTTT,CASSTGTRADTQYF
.,TRBV30,.,TRBJ2-3,TGTGCCTGGAGTGAATTCTCAGATACGCAGTATTTT,CAWSEFSDTQYF
once,TRBV24-1,TRBD2,TRBJ2-5,TGTGCCACCAGTAGCTCTAGCGGGGAGGCCGGGGAGACCCAGTACTTC,CATSSSSGEAGETQYF
many,TRBV5-1,TRBD1,TRBJ1-1,TGCGCCAGCAGCCGGGGTACAGGGGATTCCACTGAAGCTTTCTTT,CASSRGTGDSTEAFF
many,TRBV24-1,.,TRBJ2-2,TGTGCCACCAGTGATTTTCTTACGGGGGAGCTGTTTTTT,CATSDFLTGELFF
many,TRBV5-1,TRBD1,TRBJ1-1,TGCGCCACCTCCACCGTACAGGGGGCCACTGAAGCTTTCTTT,CATSTVQGATEAFF
.,TRBV28,TRBD1,TRBJ1-2,TGTGCCATCCGTAGCCGGGACAGCCTTGGGGGCTACACCTTC,CAIRSRDSLGGYTF
few,TRBV5-1,.,TRBJ2-2,TGCGCCAGCAGCTTGGCCGAGGTTAACACCGGGGAGCTGTTTTTT,CASSLAEVNTGELFF
many,TRBV7-7,.,TRBJ2-5,TGTGCTAGCAGCTCACTACCGCAAGAGACCCAGTACTTC,CASSSLPQETQYF
many,TRBV20-1,.,TRBJ2-7,TGCAGTGCTAGCCCCCTGGACAGCAGATACGAGCAGTACTTC,CSASPLDSRYEQYF
many,TRBV27,.,TRBJ1-2,TGTGCCAGCAGTAGGTCAGGGGTTGGGGATGGCTACACCTTC,CASSRSGVGDGYTF
many,TRBV15,.,TRBJ2-7,TGTGCCACCAGCATGTACAGGACATACGAGCAGTACTTC,CATSMYRTYEQYF
many,TRBV7-8,.,TRBJ2-5,TGTGCCAGCAGCTCCCTGCGGGGCCGCGGGGAGACCCAGTACTTC,CASSSLRGRGETQYF
many,TRBV12-3/TRBV12-4,TRBD1,TRBJ1-2,TGTGCCAGCAGTGCACAGGGGAATGGCTACACCTTC,CASSAQGNGYTF
medium-sized,TRBV29-1,TRBD1,TRBJ1-2,TGCAGCGTTATGACAGGGGGCGTCGGCTACACCTTC,CSVMTGGVGYTF
many,TRBV5-1,.,TRBJ2-7,TGCGCCAGCAAGGGGCGGTCCTACGAGCAGTACTTC,CASKGRSYEQYF
many,TRBV13,TRBD1,TRBJ1-1,TGTGCCAGCAGCCCCAGGACAGGGAAGAACACTGAAGCTTTCTTT,CASSPRTGKNTEAFF
many,TRBV7-8,.,TRBJ1-2,TGTGCCAGCAGCTTAGGGTGGGGGTCGGGCTATGGCTACACCTTC,CASSLGWGSGYGYTF
.,TRBV2,TRBD1,TRBJ2-7,TGTGCCAGTGAGCCGGGACAGCGCTACGAGCAGTACTTC,CASEPGQRYEQYF
few,TRBV2,.,TRBJ2-1,TGTGCCAGCAGTGAAAAGAGTTACGGGAGACAGGATCTTCAGTTCTTC,CASSEKSYGRQDLQFF
many,TRBV29-1,.,TRBJ2-5,TGCAGCGTTGAAGCTCCCGCAGGGGAGGAGACCCAGTACTTC,CSVEAPAGEETQYF
many,TRBV7-2,.,TRBJ1-5,TGTGCCAGCAGCTTTTATAGCAATCAGCCCCAGCATTTT,CASSFYSNQPQHF
many,TRBV7-8,.,TRBJ2-3,TGTGCCAGCAGCTTGGGTTCCTCGTTGCGGGGTACGCAGTATTTT,CASSLGSSLRGTQYF
few,TRBV12-3/TRBV12-4,TRBD2,TRBJ2-5,TGTGCCAGCACCCCGGGACTAGATAAGACCCAGTACTTC,CASTPGLDKTQYF
.,TRBV7-2,TRBD1,TRBJ1-4,TGTGCCAGCAGCTGGGACAGGGCAACTAATGAAAAACTGTTTTTT,CASSWDRATNEKLFF
.,TRBV5-1,TRBD1,TRBJ2-2,TGCGCCAGCAGCTTGGCAGTAGGGGGCTTCACCGGGGAGCTGTTTTTT,CASSLAVGGFTGELFF
many,TRBV20-1,.,TRBJ2-4,TGCAGTGCTAGAGAAGGCAGGGCCCTGGCCAAAAACATTCAGTACTTC,CSAREGRALAKNIQYF
many,TRBV7-8,.,TRBJ1-6,TGTGCCAGCAGCTTATTAACGACCCACAATTCACCCCTCCACTTT,CASSLLTTHNSPLHF
many,TRBV10-3,TRBD1,TRBJ2-7,TGTGCCATCAGTGATGGACAGGGCTACGAGCAGTACTTC,CAISDGQGYEQYF
many,TRBV5-1,TRBD1,TRBJ2-1,TGCGCCAGCAGTACCGGGACAGGGGACAATGAGCAGTTCTTC,CASSTGTGDNEQFF
many,TRBV19,TRBD2,TRBJ2-1,TGTGCCAGTAGTAACGGCGGGGGGGCCGGATATGAGCAGTTCTTC,CASSNGGGAGYEQFF
many,TRBV7-2,TRBD1,TRBJ1-6,TGTGCCAGCAGCCCCCGGACAGGGGACTCCTATAATTCACCCCTCCACTTT,CASSPRTGDSYNSPLHF
many,TRBV6-5,TRBD1,TRBJ2-7,TGTGCCAGCAGTTACGGACAGGCCGTATACGAGCAGTACTTC,CASSYGQAVYEQYF
few,TRBV12-3/TRBV12-4,.,TRBJ2-3,TGTGCCAGCAGCCAAGCCTCAGGGAAGGGCACAGATACGCAGTATTTT,CASSQASGKGTDTQYF
many,TRBV28,.,TRBJ2-7,TGTGCCAGCAGAGCTAAACTAGTCCCCTACGAGCAGTACTTC,CASRAKLVPYEQYF
many,TRBV29-1,TRBD2,TRBJ2-5,TGCAGCGTTGAACTAGCGGGGGGAGGCGAGACCCAGTACTTC,CSVELAGGGETQYF
many,TRBV19,.,TRBJ1-5,TGTGCCAGTACTCCCACGGGGCATCAGCCCCAGCATTTT,CASTPTGHQPQHF
many,TRBV15,.,TRBJ1-2,TGTGCCACCAGCAGAGATCCAGGGGCGAGGGGCTACACCTTC,CATSRDPGARGYTF
once,TRBV28,.,TRBJ1-2,TGTGCCATCAGCCCCTGGCTAGGTGACTATGGCTACACCTTC,CAISPWLGDYGYTF
.,TRBV20-1,.,TRBJ2-5,TGTAGTACTCAGAAGGGGGTAGAGACCCAGTACTTC,CSTQKGVETQYF
many,TRBV9,.,TRBJ2-3,TGTGCCAGCAGCGACACAACAGATACGCAGTATTTT,CASSDTTDTQYF
many,TRBV28,.,TRBJ2-7,TGTGCCAGCACCCCTTCTATCATAAACTCCTACGAGCAGTACTTC,CASTPSIINSYEQYF
many,TRBV20-1,.,TRBJ2-7,TGCAGTGCTCAGAAAGACAGGATGTTCTACGAGCAGTACTTC,CSAQKDRMFYEQYF
many,TRBV9,.,TRBJ1-5,TGTGCCAGCAGCTCTAGCCCAGGGCAGCCCCAGCATTTT,CASSSSPGQPQHF
many,TRBV9,.,TRBJ2-7,TGTGCCAGCAGCTCCACCGACGGATACGAGCAGTACTTC,CASSSTDGYEQYF